The 24 T cell receptor beta chains below all came from one sample that was sequenced in a study of cytomegalovirus exposure and HLA in healthy donors. Data came from immunoSEQ multiplex PCR; TCRdb stores just in-frame clones and leaves some out. This table holds a few hundred thousand clones, about 90% found once. The source material was PBMCs. These receptors originate from a woman under 40 in good health and CMV-seronegative.

The chain couples TRBV25-1 to TRBJ2-3, with a tentative D call TRBD2 (5 bases). Germline values: CDR1 MGHDK, CDR2 SYGVNS. The CDR3 loop spans 14 amino acids. The germline V and J ends were trimmed by 3 bases and 0 bases, with 7 bases remaining between them. CDR3 sequence reads: CASSDGESTDTQYF. The CDR3 nucleotides read TGTGCCAGCAGTGATGGGGAGAGCACAGATACGCAGTATTTT.

The CDR3 here is CASGRGQETQYF. CDR3 nucleotides: TGTGCCAGCGGAAGAGGCCAAGAGACCCAGTACTTC. The rearrangement links TRBV6-5 to TRBJ2-5; no definite D call. Trimming cost V 8 bases and J 1 base, with 8 bases left between them. CDR3 length: 12 residues. Germline CDR1 and CDR2: MNHEY and SVGAGI.

V and J are TRBV5-6 and TRBJ2-5; unclear D gene. The CDR3 totals 13 residues. The germline V gene encodes CDR1 SGHDT and CDR2 YYEEEE. V shed 0 bases and J shed 5 bases, with 8 bases lying between them. The CDR3 bases are TGTGCCAGCAGCTTGGGACCTCAGGAGACCCAGTACTTC. Residues: CASSLGPQETQYF.

The J gene is TRBJ2-1, the V gene TRBV10-3; 10 bases match TRBD2. In germline, CDR1 is ENHRY, CDR2 SYGVKD. V trimming: 4 bases; J trimming: 3 bases; junction bases outside the gene matches: 6. The CDR3 is 16 amino acids. The CDR3 here is CAISGVTSGIYNEQFF. The CDR3 bases are TGTGCCATCAGTGGTGTAACTAGCGGGATCTACAATGAGCAGTTCTTC.

The V and J genes are TRBV9 and TRBJ2-2; perhaps TRBD2 as D (7 bases). Trimming removed 4 bases at V and 4 bases at J, with 11 bases between. The CDR3 runs 14 residues. Germline CDR1 is SGDLS and CDR2 is YYNGEE. CDR3 amino acids: CASSLRGGTGELFF. The CDR3 nucleotides read TGTGCCAGCAGCCTTAGGGGGGGCACCGGGGAGCTGTTTTTT.

This sequence joins TRBV6-6 and TRBJ2-3, with D possibly being TRBD1 (6 bases). V lost 2 bases and J 13 bases, leaving 22 bases between the germline ends. The CDR3 spans 15 residues. CDR1 and CDR2 from the germline V gene are MNHNY and SVGAGI (reference sequence). Here the CDR3 reads CASSYAPTQGPQEYF. The CDR3 nucleotides are TGTGCCAGCAGTTACGCCCCAACGCAGGGGCCACAGGAGTATTTT.

The chain recombines TRBV5-1 with TRBJ2-3, with 13 nucleotides matching TRBD2. This CDR3 has 14 residues. Germline assignment: CDR1 SGHRS and CDR2 YFSETQ. The J segment lost 6 bases and the V segment lost 3 bases, leaving 1 base of the junction unmatched. CDR3 in amino acids: CASSSTSGRDTQYF. The DNA for the CDR3 is TGCGCCAGCAGCTCGACTAGCGGGAGGGATACGCAGTATTTT. The full variable domain, completed using reference TRBV5-1 and TRBJ2-3, is KAGVTQTPRYLIKTRGQQVTLSCSPISGHRSVSWYQQTPGQGLQFLFEYFSETQRNKGNFPGRFSGRQFSNSRSEMNVSTLELGDSALYLCASSSTSGRDTQYFGPGTRLTVL.

The chain is built from TRBV7-2 and TRBJ2-1; TRBD2 matches at 9 bases. V gave up 1 base and J gave up 7 bases; unmatched junction bases: 5. Germline values: CDR1 SGHTA, CDR2 FQGNSA. This CDR3 is 15 amino acids long. The CDR3 loop is CASSLGGRAGNEQFF. The CDR3 DNA reads as TGTGCCAGCAGCTTAGGCGGGAGGGCCGGGAATGAGCAGTTCTTC.

The CDR3 DNA follows: TGCGCCAGCAGCCAAGAATGGGCAGGGCTCGGGCAGCCCCAGCATTTT. Translation gives CASSQEWAGLGQPQHF. The rearrangement links TRBV4-3 to TRBJ1-5, with a possible D match to TRBD1 (5 bases). Germline V gene sequence: CDR1 LGHNA, CDR2 YSLEER. Trimming took off 0 bases at V and 7 bases at J, with 16 bases between the two ends. The length of the CDR3 is 16 residues.

This chain uses TRBV6-1 with TRBJ2-6; D not certain. The V and J ends lost 4 bases and 0 bases respectively, with 16 bases between them. The CDR3 contains 18 residues. Germline assignment: CDR1 MNHNS and CDR2 SASEGT. CDR3 DNA sequence: TGTGCCAGCAGTGCCATCCCGGGCCCCAGCTCTGGGGCCAACGTCCTGACTTTC. This translates into CASSAIPGPSSGANVLTF.

This chain links TRBV7-9 with TRBJ2-2; possible D gene TRBD1, 5 bases. Trimming removed 5 bases from V and 2 bases from J, with 12 bases in between. The CDR3 is made up of 15 amino acids. Germline loops: CDR1 SEHNR, CDR2 FQNEAQ (reference sequence). CDR3 in amino acids: CASSPPDRNTGELFF. In nucleotides, the CDR3 is TGTGCCAGCAGCCCCCCCGACAGAAACACCGGGGAGCTGTTTTTT.

V gene TRBV7-2 combines with J gene TRBJ1-5; perhaps TRBD1 as D (6 bases). Germline assignment: CDR1 SGHTA and CDR2 FQGNSA. CDR3 length: 15 residues. V was shortened by 1 base and J by 0 bases, with 7 bases between the two germline ends. The CDR3, as DNA: TGTGCCAGCAGCTTAGGCAGGGGTAGCAATCAGCCCCAGCATTTT. It is translated as CASSLGRGSNQPQHF.

The V and J genes are TRBV9 and TRBJ2-2; unclear D gene. The CDR3 extends over 12 amino acids. V was trimmed by 4 bases and J by 5 bases, leaving 6 bases between them. The germline V gene encodes CDR1 SGDLS and CDR2 YYNGEE. CDR3 coding DNA: TGTGCCAGCAGCCGATGGACCGGGGAGCTGTTTTTT. Its translation is CASSRWTGELFF.

The rearrangement links TRBV2 to TRBJ1-2, with 10 bases aligning to TRBD1. Trimming took 6 bases from V and 4 from J; bases not matched to a gene: 23. This CDR3 contains 20 residues. Germline CDR1 is SNHLY and CDR2 is FYNNEI. The CDR3 sequence is CASRTTFWDRGVSKAYGYTF. The CDR3 DNA is TGTGCCAGCAGAACCACCTTCTGGGACAGGGGAGTTTCCAAGGCCTATGGCTACACCTTC. Complete variable domain (other parts from reference TRBV2 and TRBJ1-2): EPEVTQTPSHQVTQMGQEVILRCVPISNHLYFYWYRQILGQKVEFLVSFYNNEISEKSEIFDDQFSVERPDGSNFTLKIRSTKLEDSAMYFCASRTTFWDRGVSKAYGYTFGSGTRLTVV.

This chain links TRBV6-4 with TRBJ2-3; a possible D gene is TRBD2 (6 bases). V lost 6 bases and J lost 0, with 13 bases in between. Germline V gives CDR1 MRHNA, CDR2 SNTAGT. This CDR3 contains 15 residues. The CDR3 sequence is CASSLDGTSTDTQYF. Written as DNA, the CDR3 is TGTGCCAGCAGCCTGGACGGGACTAGCACAGATACGCAGTATTTT.

V is TRBV7-6 and J is TRBJ2-1; D is unclear. Germline V gene data show CDR1 as SGHVS and CDR2 as FNYEAQ. The CDR3 totals 15 residues. Trimming removed 2 bases at V and 0 bases at J, with 8 bases between. The CDR3 reads CASSLWAVSYNEQFF. CDR3 sequence (DNA): TGTGCCAGCAGCTTATGGGCAGTCTCCTACAATGAGCAGTTCTTC.

The chain uses TRBV2 and TRBJ1-5; the D is unclear. The V gene lost 6 bases and the J gene lost 0 bases, with 6 bases spanning the gap. CDR3 length: 13 amino acids. In germline, CDR1 is SNHLY, CDR2 FYNNEI. The CDR3 nucleotides read TGTGCCAGCAGGGCCAATAGCAATCAGCCCCAGCATTTT. This gives the protein CASRANSNQPQHF.

The chain is built from TRBV28 and TRBJ2-7, with D maybe TRBD2 (5 bases). Between the trimmed V and J ends, which lost 2 bases and 2 bases, there was a span of 13 bases. CDR1 is MDHEN, CDR2 SYDVKM, per germline. CDR3 length: 15 residues. For the CDR3, the DNA is TGTGCCAGCAGTTTAGTCGGGGTACCCGCCTACGAGCAGTACTTC. Encoded protein: CASSLVGVPAYEQYF. Drawing the rest from reference TRBV28 and TRBJ2-7, the complete variable domain is DVKVTQSSRYLVKRTGEKVFLECVQDMDHENMFWYRQDPGLGLRLIYFSYDVKMKEKGDIPEGYSVSREKKERFSLILESASTNQTSMYLCASSLVGVPAYEQYFGPGTRLTVT.

This clone was counted once. This chain uses TRBV15 with TRBJ2-1, with TRBD1 matching 9 bases. V lost 0 bases to trimming and J lost 16 bases; unmatched junction nucleotides: 10. The V gene's germline CDR1 is LNHNV and CDR2 YYDKDF (reference sequence). The CDR3 runs to 14 residues. The CDR3 is CATSRDRGQGGGFF. For the CDR3, the DNA is TGTGCCACCAGCAGAGATCGGGGACAGGGAGGTGGATTCTTC.

This chain's CDR3 is CASRSHGAGTYEQYF. In DNA, the CDR3 is TGTGCCAGCAGATCCCATGGGGCAGGGACCTACGAGCAGTACTTC. The V call is TRBV28, the J call TRBJ2-7; perhaps TRBD1 as D (5 bases). Trimming left V 6 bases short and J 2 bases short, with 17 bases between. CDR1 MDHEN and CDR2 SYDVKM come from the germline V gene. This CDR3 spans 15 amino acids. The entire variable domain, with the rest obtained from reference TRBV28 and TRBJ2-7, is as follows: DVKVTQSSRYLVKRTGEKVFLECVQDMDHENMFWYRQDPGLGLRLIYFSYDVKMKEKGDIPEGYSVSREKKERFSLILESASTNQTSMYLCASRSHGAGTYEQYFGPGTRLTVT.

This clone occurred once. The genes are TRBV18 and TRBJ2-2; D is ambiguous. Trimming cost V 3 bases and J 4 bases, with 12 bases left between them. This CDR3 has 15 residues. Germline V CDR1 and CDR2: KGHSH, LQKENI. CDR3 amino acids: CASSPPGSGTGELFF. CDR3 coding DNA: TGTGCCAGCTCACCCCCAGGTTCTGGCACCGGGGAGCTGTTTTTT. The full variable domain, rest sourced from reference TRBV18 and TRBJ2-2, is NAGVMQNPRHLVRRRGQEARLRCSPMKGHSHVYWYRQLPEEGLKFMVYLQKENIIDESGMPKERFSAEFPKEGPSILRIQQVVRGDSAAYFCASSPPGSGTGELFFGEGSRLTVL.

The V and J genes are TRBV4-1 and TRBJ2-3; 12 bases match TRBD1. CDR1 and CDR2 (germline): MGHRA, YSYEKL. Trimming removed 2 bases from V and 3 bases from J; junction bases left unmatched: 3. CDR3 size: 16 residues. CDR3 in DNA: TGCGCCAGCAGCCAACGGGGACAGGGGGCGACAGATACGCAGTATTTT. Translating it yields CASSQRGQGATDTQYF.

The chain couples TRBV5-6 to TRBJ1-1, with a tentative D call TRBD1 (6 bases). This CDR3 is built from 14 residues. V dropped 5 bases and J dropped 5 bases, with 16 bases sitting between them. Germline V CDR1 and CDR2: SGHDT, YYEEEE. CDR3 loop: CASRTTGSRTEAFF. Here the CDR3 DNA reads TGTGCCAGCAGGACCACAGGGTCACGTACTGAAGCTTTCTTT.

The rearrangement joins TRBV28 to TRBJ1-5, with 8 bases that match TRBD1. The ends lost 5 bases at V and 4 bases at J; junction bases unmatched: 4. Germline V gene data show CDR1 as MDHEN and CDR2 as SYDVKM. The CDR3 is 14 residues long. The CDR3 reads CASSRQGRNQPQHF. The DNA of the CDR3 is TGTGCCAGCAGTCGACAGGGGAGGAATCAGCCCCAGCATTTT.